Listed below are T cell receptor beta chains from one sample, sequenced in a study of cytomegalovirus exposure and HLA in healthy donors. Using immunoSEQ multiplex PCR, the repertoire was profiled, and TCRdb retains in-frame clones only, with some absent. In the table there are about 130,000 clones, about 96% of which are singletons. The material sequenced was PBMCs. The receptors come from a man aged 18 to 29 in good health and CMV-seronegative. The CDR3 runs from the conserved cysteine through the conserved F or W. A D gene is named only where the DNA matches it firmly. Size values are once, few and many counts, or a class for expanded clones, and some rows have none.

D	V	J	size	DNA	CDR3
-	TRBV28	TRBJ2-7	-	TGTGCCAGCAGTTTCGGGGAGGCCTACGAGCAGTACTTC	CASSFGEAYEQYF
-	TRBV6-6	TRBJ2-7	-	TGTGCCAGCAGTTACTCCACGGGAGAAGCCTACGAGCAGTACTTC	CASSYSTGEAYEQYF
TRBD1	TRBV6-5	TRBJ2-1	-	TGTGCCAGCAGCGACGACAGGGCGTTCTACAATGAGCAGTTCTTC	CASSDDRAFYNEQFF
-	TRBV13	TRBJ1-3	-	TGTGCCAGCAGCTCGGACGGGAGGTACGGAAACACCATATATTTT	CASSSDGRYGNTIYF
-	TRBV6-5	TRBJ2-7	-	TGTGCCAGCAGTTATCTGCGGTCGGACGAGCAGTACTTC	CASSYLRSDEQYF
TRBD2	TRBV7-8	TRBJ2-3	-	TGTGCCAGCAGCACTAGCGGGAGGGCTACAGATACGCAGTATTTT	CASSTSGRATDTQYF
-	TRBV7-9	TRBJ2-1	once	TGTGCCAGCACCTTGAGTGGGCCCAGCTCCTACAATGAGCAGTTCTTC	CASTLSGPSSYNEQFF
TRBD2	TRBV6-5	TRBJ2-7	-	TGTGCCAGCAGCCCCACTAGCGGGAACGCCTACGAGCAGTACTTC	CASSPTSGNAYEQYF
-	TRBV27	TRBJ1-5	-	TGTGCCAGCAAGGGGGGGGCGGTTCAGCCCCAGCATTTT	CASKGGAVQPQHF
TRBD1	TRBV5-6	TRBJ1-2	-	TGTGCCAGCAGCCCCGGGACAGGGGTATATGGCTACACCTTC	CASSPGTGVYGYTF
TRBD1	TRBV6-1	TRBJ1-4	-	TGTGCCAGCAGTGAAACCAGGACAGGGCATAATGAAAAACTGTTTTTT	CASSETRTGHNEKLFF
-	TRBV6-5	TRBJ2-5	-	TGTGCCAGCAGCCCTACCTACGACAGAAAAGAGACCCAGTACTTC	CASSPTYDRKETQYF
TRBD1	TRBV27	TRBJ2-1	-	TGTGCCAGCAGTTTAAGGGGGCAGGGCAATGAGCAGTTCTTC	CASSLRGQGNEQFF
-	TRBV29-1	TRBJ1-3	-	TGCAGCGTTCGGACTGTTTTTACCTCTGGAAACACCATATATTTT	CSVRTVFTSGNTIYF
-	TRBV30	TRBJ2-2	-	TGTGCCTGGAGTGTGCGGGAGAACACCGGGGAGCTGTTTTTT	CAWSVRENTGELFF
TRBD2	TRBV10-2	TRBJ2-5	-	TGCGCCAGCAGGCGGACTAGGGCGGGGACCCAGTACTTC	CASRRTRAGTQYF
TRBD1	TRBV5-6	TRBJ2-7	-	TGTGCCAGCAGCATACAGGGGTTAGTCTACGAGCAGTACTTC	CASSIQGLVYEQYF
-	TRBV5-4	TRBJ2-6	once	TGTGCCAGCAGCCTCCCCCTACTATCTGGGGCCAACGTCCTGACTTTC	CASSLPLLSGANVLTF
-	TRBV5-4	TRBJ1-2	few	TGTGCCAGCAGCTTGATGGCCGTCCTTAACTATGGCTACACCTTC	CASSLMAVLNYGYTF
-	TRBV11-2	TRBJ1-1	-	TGTGCCAGCAGCTTTCGGGGAGGAGGGAACACTGAAGCTTTCTTT	CASSFRGGGNTEAFF
-	TRBV9	TRBJ1-3	-	TGTGCCAGCAGCGCGTCAGGGATCGGAGGAAACACCATATATTTT	CASSASGIGGNTIYF
-	TRBV25-1	TRBJ2-7	-	TGTGCCAGCAGTGACGGGGGGCTCGGGTCCTACGAGCAGTACTTC	CASSDGGLGSYEQYF
TRBD2	TRBV7-3	TRBJ2-1	-	TGTGCCAGCAGCTCGGTAGCGGGAGACAGTGAGCAGTTCTTC	CASSSVAGDSEQFF
TRBD2	TRBV28	TRBJ2-3	-	TGTGCCAGCAGTTGGAGCGGGAGGCCAGATACGCAGTATTTT	CASSWSGRPDTQYF
-	TRBV29-1	TRBJ1-1	-	TGCAGCGCCACCCGACACACAAACACTGAAGCTTTCTTT	CSATRHTNTEAFF
TRBD1	TRBV6-1	TRBJ1-2	once	TGTGCCACATTTACAGGGGTGGGATTGGGCTACACCTTC	CATFTGVGLGYTF
TRBD2	TRBV28	TRBJ2-7	-	TGTGCCAGCAGTTTTAGCGGGAGCCCGTCCTACGAGCAGTACTTC	CASSFSGSPSYEQYF
TRBD1	TRBV7-8	TRBJ1-5	few	TGTGCCAGCAGAGCGACAGGGTTCAATCAGCCCCAGCATTTT	CASRATGFNQPQHF
-	TRBV7-2	TRBJ1-2	-	TGTGCCAGCAGCTTGGGGGGGCGCGTCTATGGCTACACCTTC	CASSLGGRVYGYTF